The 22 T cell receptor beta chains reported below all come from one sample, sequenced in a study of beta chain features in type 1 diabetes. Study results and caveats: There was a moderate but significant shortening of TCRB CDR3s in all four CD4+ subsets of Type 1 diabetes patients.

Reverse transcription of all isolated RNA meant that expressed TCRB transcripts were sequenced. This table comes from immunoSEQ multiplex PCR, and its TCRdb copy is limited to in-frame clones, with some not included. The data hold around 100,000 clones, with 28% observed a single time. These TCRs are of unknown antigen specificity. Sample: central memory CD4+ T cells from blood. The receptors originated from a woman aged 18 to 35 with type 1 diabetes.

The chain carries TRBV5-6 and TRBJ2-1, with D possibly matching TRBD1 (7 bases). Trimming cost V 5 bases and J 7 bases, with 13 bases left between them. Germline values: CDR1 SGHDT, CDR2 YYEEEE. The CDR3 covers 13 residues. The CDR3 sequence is CASSYRGGNEQFF. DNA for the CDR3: TGTGCCAGCAGTTACAGGGGAGGAAATGAGCAGTTCTTC. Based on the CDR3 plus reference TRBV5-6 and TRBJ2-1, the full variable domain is DAGVTQSPTHLIKTRGQQVTLRCSPKSGHDTVSWYQQALGQGPQFIFQYYEEEERQRGNFPDRFSGHQFPNYSSELNVNALLLGDSALYLCASSYRGGNEQFFGPGTRLTVL.

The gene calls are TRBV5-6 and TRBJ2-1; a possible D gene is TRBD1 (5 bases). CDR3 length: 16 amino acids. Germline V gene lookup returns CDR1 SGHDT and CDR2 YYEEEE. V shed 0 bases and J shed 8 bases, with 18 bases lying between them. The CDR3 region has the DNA TGTGCCAGCAGCTTGGGATACAGGCAGACAGTGGATGAGCAGTTCTTC. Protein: CASSLGYRQTVDEQFF. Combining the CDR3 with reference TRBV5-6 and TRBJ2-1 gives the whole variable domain DAGVTQSPTHLIKTRGQQVTLRCSPKSGHDTVSWYQQALGQGPQFIFQYYEEEERQRGNFPDRFSGHQFPNYSSELNVNALLLGDSALYLCASSLGYRQTVDEQFFGPGTRLTVL.

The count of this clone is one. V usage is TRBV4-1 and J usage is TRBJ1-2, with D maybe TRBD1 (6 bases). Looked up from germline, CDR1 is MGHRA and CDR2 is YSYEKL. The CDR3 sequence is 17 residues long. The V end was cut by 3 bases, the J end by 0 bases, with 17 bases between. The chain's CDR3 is CASSHQDLTGSNYGYTF. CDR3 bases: TGCGCCAGCAGCCACCAAGACCTGACAGGTTCTAACTATGGCTACACCTTC.

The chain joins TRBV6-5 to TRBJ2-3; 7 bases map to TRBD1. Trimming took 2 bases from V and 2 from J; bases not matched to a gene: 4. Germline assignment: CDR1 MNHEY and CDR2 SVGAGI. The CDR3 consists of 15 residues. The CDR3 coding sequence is TGTGCCAGCAGTTACAGGGGGCGCTCCACAGATACGCAGTATTTT. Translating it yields CASSYRGRSTDTQYF.

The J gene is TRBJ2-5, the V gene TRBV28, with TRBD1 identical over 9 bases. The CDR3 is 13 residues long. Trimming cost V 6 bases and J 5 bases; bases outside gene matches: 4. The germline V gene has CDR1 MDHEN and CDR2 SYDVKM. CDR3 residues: CASRGTGLETQYF. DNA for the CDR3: TGTGCCAGCAGGGGGACAGGGCTGGAGACCCAGTACTTC.

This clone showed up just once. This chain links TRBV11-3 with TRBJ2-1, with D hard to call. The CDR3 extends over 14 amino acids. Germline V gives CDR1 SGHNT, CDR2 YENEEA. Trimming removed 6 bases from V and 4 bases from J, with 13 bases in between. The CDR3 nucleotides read TGTGCCAGCAGGGCAGGTTTCCTGTACAATGAGCAGTTCTTC. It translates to CASRAGFLYNEQFF. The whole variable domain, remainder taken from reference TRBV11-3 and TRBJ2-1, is EAGVVQSPRYKIIEKKQPVAFWCNPISGHNTLYWYLQNLGQGPELLIRYENEEAVDDSQLPKDRFSAERLKGVDSTLKIQPAELGDSAVYLCASRAGFLYNEQFFGPGTRLTVL.

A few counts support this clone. The CDR3 bases are TGTGCCAGCAGGGGTGGCCTAGCCTCAGATACGCAGTATTTT. Translating it yields CASRGGLASDTQYF. V usage is TRBV6-5 and J usage is TRBJ2-3, with D maybe TRBD2 (5 bases). Deletions cut 6 bases from V and 4 bases from J, with 14 bases between. The CDR3 is 14 residues long. Germline-derived CDR1 and CDR2 are MNHEY and SVGAGI.

The CDR3 spells CASSVDGWWTNEQFF. The CDR3 DNA reads as TGTGCCAGCAGCGTAGACGGGTGGTGGACTAATGAGCAGTTCTTC. The genes are TRBV9 and TRBJ2-1, with D possibly TRBD2 on 5 matching bases. V lost 0 bases and J lost 7, with 14 bases in between. Germline CDR1 reads SGDLS; CDR2 reads YYNGEE. The CDR3 has 15 amino acids.

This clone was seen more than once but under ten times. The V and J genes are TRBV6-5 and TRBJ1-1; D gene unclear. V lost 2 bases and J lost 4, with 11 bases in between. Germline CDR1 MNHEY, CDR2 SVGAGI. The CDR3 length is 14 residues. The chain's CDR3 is CASSYRVGSTEAFF. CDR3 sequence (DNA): TGTGCCAGCAGTTACAGGGTGGGGAGCACTGAAGCTTTCTTT.

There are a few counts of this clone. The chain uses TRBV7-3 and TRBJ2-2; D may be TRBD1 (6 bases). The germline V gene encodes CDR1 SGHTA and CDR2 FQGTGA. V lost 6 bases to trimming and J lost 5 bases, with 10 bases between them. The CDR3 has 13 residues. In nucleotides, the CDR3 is TGTGCCAGCAGACAGGGCTTGACCGGGGAGCTGTTTTTT. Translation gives CASRQGLTGELFF.

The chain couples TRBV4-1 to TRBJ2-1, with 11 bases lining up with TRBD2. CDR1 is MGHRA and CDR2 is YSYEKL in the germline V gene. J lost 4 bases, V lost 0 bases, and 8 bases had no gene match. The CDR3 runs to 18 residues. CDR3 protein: CASSQDPGVAGGYNEQFF. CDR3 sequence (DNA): TGCGCCAGCAGCCAAGACCCCGGTGTAGCGGGAGGGTACAATGAGCAGTTCTTC.

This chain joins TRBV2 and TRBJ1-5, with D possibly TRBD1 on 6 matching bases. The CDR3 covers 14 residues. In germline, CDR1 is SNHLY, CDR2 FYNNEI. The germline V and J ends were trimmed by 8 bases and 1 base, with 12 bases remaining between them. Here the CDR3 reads CASLEGDSNQPQHF. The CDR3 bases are TGTGCCAGCCTAGAGGGGGACAGCAATCAGCCCCAGCATTTT.

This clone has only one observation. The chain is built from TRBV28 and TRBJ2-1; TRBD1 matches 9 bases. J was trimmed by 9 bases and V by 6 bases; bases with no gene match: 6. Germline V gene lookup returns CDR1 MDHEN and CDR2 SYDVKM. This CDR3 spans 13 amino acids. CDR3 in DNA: TGTGCCAGCAGACCGGACAGGGGTTTTGAGCAGTTCTTC. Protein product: CASRPDRGFEQFF.

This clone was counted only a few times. The CDR3 sequence is CASSPGIHQETQYF. CDR3 DNA: TGTGCCAGCAGCCCCGGGATCCACCAAGAGACCCAGTACTTC. The rearrangement links TRBV5-4 to TRBJ2-5, with D tentatively TRBD2 (5 bases). V lost 4 bases and J 0 bases, leaving 10 bases between the germline ends. The CDR3 has 14 amino acids. Germline-derived CDR1 and CDR2 are SGHNT and YYREEE (reference sequence). The full variable domain, completed using reference TRBV5-4 and TRBJ2-5, is ETGVTQSPTHLIKTRGQQVTLRCSSQSGHNTVSWYQQALGQGPQFIFQYYREEENGRGNFPPRFSGLQFPNYSSELNVNALELDDSALYLCASSPGIHQETQYFGPGTRLLVL.

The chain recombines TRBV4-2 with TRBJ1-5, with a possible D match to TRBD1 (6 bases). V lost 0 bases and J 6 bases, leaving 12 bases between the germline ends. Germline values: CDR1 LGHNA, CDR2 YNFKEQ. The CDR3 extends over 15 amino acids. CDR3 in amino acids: CASSQDRGNGQPQHF. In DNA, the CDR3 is TGTGCCAGCAGCCAAGATAGGGGGAACGGTCAGCCCCAGCATTTT.

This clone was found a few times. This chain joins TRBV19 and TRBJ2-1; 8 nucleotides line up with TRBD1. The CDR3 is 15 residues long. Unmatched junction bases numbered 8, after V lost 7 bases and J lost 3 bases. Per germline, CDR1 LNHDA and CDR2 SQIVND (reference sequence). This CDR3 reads CASKSGTGSYNEQFF. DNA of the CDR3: TGTGCCAGTAAGTCCGGGACAGGTAGCTACAATGAGCAGTTCTTC.

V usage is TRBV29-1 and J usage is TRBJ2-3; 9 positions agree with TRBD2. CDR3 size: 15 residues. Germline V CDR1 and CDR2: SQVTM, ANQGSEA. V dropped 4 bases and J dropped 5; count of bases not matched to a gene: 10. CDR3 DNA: TGCAGCGTTGTAGAAGCGGGAGGAGGGAAAGATACGCAGTATTTT. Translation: CSVVEAGGGKDTQYF.

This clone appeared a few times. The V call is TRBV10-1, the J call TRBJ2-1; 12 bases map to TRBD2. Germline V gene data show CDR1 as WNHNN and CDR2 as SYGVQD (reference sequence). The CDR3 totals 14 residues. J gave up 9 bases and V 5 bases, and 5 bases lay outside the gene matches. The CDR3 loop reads CASSLLAGGGEQFF. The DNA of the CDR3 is TGCGCCAGCAGTCTACTAGCGGGAGGAGGTGAGCAGTTCTTC.

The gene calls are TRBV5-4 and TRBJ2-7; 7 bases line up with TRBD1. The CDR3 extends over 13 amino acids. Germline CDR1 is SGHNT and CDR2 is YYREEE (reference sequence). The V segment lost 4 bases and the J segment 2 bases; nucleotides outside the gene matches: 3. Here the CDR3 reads CASSEGQAYEQYF. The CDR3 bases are TGTGCCAGCAGCGAAGGACAGGCCTACGAGCAGTACTTC.

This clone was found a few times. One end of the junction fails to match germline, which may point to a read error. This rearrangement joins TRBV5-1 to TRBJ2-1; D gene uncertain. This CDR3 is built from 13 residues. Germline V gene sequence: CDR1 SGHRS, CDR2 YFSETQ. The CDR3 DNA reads TGCGCCAGCAGCTTACAAGGATACAGTGAGCAGTTCTTC. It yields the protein CASSLQGYSEQFF.

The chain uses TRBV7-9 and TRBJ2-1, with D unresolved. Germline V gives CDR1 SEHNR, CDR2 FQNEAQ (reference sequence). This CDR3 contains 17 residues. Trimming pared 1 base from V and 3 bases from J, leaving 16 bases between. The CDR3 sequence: CASSLVRPARIYNEQFF. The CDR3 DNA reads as TGTGCCAGCAGCTTAGTTCGACCGGCCAGGATCTACAATGAGCAGTTCTTC.

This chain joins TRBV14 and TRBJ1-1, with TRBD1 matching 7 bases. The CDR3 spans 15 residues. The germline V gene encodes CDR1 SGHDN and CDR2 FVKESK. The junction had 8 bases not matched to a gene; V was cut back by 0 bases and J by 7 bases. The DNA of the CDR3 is TGTGCCAGCAGCCAAGAAGGGGGCTATGGCCGTGAAGCTTTCTTT. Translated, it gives CASSQEGGYGREAFF.